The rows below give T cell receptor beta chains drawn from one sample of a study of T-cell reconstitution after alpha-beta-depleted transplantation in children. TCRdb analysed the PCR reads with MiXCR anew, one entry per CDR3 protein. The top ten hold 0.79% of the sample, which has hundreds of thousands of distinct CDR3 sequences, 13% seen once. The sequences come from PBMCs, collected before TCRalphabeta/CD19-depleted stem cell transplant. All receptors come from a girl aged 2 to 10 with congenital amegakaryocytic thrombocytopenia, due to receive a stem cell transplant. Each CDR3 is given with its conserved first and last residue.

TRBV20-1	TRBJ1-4	CSARLPGEKLFF
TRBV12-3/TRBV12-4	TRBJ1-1	CASSPNGRVEAFF
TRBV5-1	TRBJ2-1	CASSVRLASSYNEQFF
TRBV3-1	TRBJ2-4	CASSQITGQGGIQYF
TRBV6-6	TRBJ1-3	CASSYAGGNTIYF
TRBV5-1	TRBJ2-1	CASSQGRVNEQFF
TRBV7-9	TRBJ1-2	CASSLDGQRLYGYTF
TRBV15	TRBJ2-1	CATSRDRAAYNEQFF
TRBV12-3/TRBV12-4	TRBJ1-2	CASRTDGYTF
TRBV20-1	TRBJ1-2	CSAGSGGVGGYTF
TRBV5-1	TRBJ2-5	CASSPQGTYQETQYF
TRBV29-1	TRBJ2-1	CSVEYLAVDEQFF
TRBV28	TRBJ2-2	CASSLAWQELNTGELFF
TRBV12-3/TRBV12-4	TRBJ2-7	CASSLPRQGTYEQYF
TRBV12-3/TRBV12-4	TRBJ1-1	CASRFLNTEAFF
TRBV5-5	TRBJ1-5	CASSLDSRNQPQHF
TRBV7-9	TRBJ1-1	CASTLRGSTEAFF
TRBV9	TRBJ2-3	CASSLRGLTDTQYF
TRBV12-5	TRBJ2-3	CASGLDNGFIADTQYF
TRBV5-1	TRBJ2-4	CASSLTGENIQYF
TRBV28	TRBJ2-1	CASSSGTLGYNEQFF
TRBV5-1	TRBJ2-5	CASSLVNARETQYF
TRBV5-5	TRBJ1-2	CASSLVWTGAAYGYTF
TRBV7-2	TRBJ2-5	CASSLASLAGGRETQYF
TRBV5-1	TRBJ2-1	CASSLIAGEQFF
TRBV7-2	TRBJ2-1	CASSLATSGGHNEQFF
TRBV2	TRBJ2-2	CASSEWGSGELFF
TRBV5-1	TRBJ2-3	CASSFSPGLAGDTQYF
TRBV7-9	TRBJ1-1	CASSLGSQGQMNTEAFF
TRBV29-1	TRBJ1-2	CSAPDGKKAGYTF
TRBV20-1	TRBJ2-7	CSASDPTSLYEQYF
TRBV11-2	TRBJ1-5	CASSLGTGGVPQHF
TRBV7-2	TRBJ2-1	CASSQWREVPEQFF
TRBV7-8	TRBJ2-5	CASSLFGGLQETQYF
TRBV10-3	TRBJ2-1	CAIRGYFGYNEQFF
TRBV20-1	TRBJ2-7	CSASSTWSGRGYEQYF
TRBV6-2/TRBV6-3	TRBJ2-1	CASSYGYEQFF
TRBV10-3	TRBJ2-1	CAISGGLANYNEQFF
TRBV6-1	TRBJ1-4	CASTKRGGSEKLFF
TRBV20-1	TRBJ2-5	CSARPGYETQYF
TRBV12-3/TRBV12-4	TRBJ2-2	CASSSRRAGELFF
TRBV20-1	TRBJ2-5	CSARSGRASSEETQYF
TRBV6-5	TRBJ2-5	CASSYPPGQETQYF
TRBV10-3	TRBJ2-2	CAISAIQDPGSNTGELFF
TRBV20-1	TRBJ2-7	CSARDAGTGVYEQYF
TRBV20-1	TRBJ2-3	CSARTATDTQYF
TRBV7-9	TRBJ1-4	CASSIRDADREKLFF
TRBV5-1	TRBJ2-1	CASRPRTQTYNEQFF
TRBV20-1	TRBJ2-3	CSARAGRYGMDTQYF
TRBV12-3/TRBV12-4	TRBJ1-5	CASSFGQKGNQPQHF
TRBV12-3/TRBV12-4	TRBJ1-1	CASSWLRGDTEAFF
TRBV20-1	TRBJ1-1	CSAYSGNTEAFF